This T cell receptor beta chain comes out of a study of glioma-infiltrating T cells. Study outcomes and limitations: CDR3 overlap between tissue and blood was very small. Above-expected tissue-blood divergence occurred in all gliomas, most in low-grade ones.

TCR alpha and beta CDR3 regions were amplified from RNA using iRepertoire nested multiplex PCR. Tissue mRNA or PBMC total RNA, roughly 100-400 ng, went into one-step reverse transcription and amplification. TCRdb re-analysed the multiplex PCR reads in MiXCR, keeping a single row per CDR3 protein. The sample shows about 140,000 distinct CDR3 sequences, 35% to 50% of them seen only once. After removal of 2 bases from V and 9 bases from J, the junction contained 11 bases not matched to a gene. Germline V gene lookup returns CDR1 SNHLY and CDR2 FYNNEI. The CDR3 has 16 residues. As for this clonotype: Its antigen remains unidentified.

The TCR originated in a human donor with low-grade glioma or glioblastoma, undergoing nonglioma brain surgery, or in good health (not recorded which). The sequencing sample was made of glioma tissue, nonneoplastic brain tissue, or PBMCs (not recorded which). The chain recombines TRBV2 with TRBJ2-1, with TRBD2 identical over 9 bases. CDR3 sequence: CASSEQAGGPLGEQFF. DNA for the CDR3: TGTGCCAGCAGTGAACAAGCGGGGGGCCCCCTTGGTGAGCAGTTCTTC.